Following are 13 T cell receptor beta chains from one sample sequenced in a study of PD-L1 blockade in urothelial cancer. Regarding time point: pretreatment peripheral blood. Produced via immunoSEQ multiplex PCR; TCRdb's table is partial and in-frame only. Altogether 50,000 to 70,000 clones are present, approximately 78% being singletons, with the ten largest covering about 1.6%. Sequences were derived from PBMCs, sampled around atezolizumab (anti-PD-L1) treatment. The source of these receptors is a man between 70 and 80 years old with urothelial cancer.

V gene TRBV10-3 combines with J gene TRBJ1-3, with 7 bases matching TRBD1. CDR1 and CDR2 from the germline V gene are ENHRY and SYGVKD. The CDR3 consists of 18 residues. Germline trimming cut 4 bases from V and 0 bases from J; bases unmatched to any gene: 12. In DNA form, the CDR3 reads TGTGCCATCAGTGCCTCGGGAGGGGGCCACCTCTCTGGAAACACCATATATTTT. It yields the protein CAISASGGGHLSGNTIYF.

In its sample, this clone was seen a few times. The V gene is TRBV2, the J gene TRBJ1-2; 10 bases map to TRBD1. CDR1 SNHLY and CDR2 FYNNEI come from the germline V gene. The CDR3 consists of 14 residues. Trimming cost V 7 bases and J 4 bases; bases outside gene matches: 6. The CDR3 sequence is CASTRDRGIYGYTF. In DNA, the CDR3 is TGTGCCAGCACCAGGGACAGGGGAATCTATGGCTACACCTTC.

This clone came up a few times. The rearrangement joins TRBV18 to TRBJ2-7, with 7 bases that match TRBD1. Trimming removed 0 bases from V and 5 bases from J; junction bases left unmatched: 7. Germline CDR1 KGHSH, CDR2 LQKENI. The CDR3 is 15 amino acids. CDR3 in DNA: TGTGCCAGCTCACCACCGGGTAAGGGGGCCAACGAGCAGTACTTC. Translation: CASSPPGKGANEQYF.

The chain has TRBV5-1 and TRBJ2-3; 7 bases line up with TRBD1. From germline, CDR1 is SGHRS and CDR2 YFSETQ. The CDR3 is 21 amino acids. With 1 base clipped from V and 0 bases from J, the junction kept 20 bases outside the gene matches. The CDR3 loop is CASSLTPGQRLFHRSTDTQYF. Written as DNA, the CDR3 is TGCGCCAGCAGCTTGACTCCGGGACAGAGACTTTTTCATAGAAGCACAGATACGCAGTATTTT.

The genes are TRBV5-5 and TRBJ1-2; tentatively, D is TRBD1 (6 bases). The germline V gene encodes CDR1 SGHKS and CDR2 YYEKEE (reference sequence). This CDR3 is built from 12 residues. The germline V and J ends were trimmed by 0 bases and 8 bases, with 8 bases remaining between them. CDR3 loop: CASSLGGQGYTF. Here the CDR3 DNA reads TGTGCCAGCAGCTTGGGGGGGCAAGGCTACACCTTC.

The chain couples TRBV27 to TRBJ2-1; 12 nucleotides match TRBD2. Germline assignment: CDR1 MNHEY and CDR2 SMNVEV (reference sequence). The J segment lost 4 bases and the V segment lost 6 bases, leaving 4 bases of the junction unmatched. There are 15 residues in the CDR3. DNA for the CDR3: TGTGCCAGCAGGAGACTAGCGGGAGAATACAATGAGCAGTTCTTC. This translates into CASRRLAGEYNEQFF.

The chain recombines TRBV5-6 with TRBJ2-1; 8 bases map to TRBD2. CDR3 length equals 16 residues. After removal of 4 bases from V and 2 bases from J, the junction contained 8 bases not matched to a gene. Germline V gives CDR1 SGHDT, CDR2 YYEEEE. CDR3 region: CASSRKYSGTYNEQFF. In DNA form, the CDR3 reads TGTGCCAGCAGCCGAAAGTATAGCGGGACCTACAATGAGCAGTTCTTC.

CDR3 sequence reads: CASSTPGQSEKLFF. The CDR3 bases are TGTGCCAGTAGTACCCCGGGACAGAGTGAAAAACTGTTTTTT. The chain couples TRBV19 to TRBJ1-4, with 7 bases lining up with TRBD1. The CDR3 contains 14 residues. CDR1 and CDR2 (germline): LNHDA, SQIVND (reference sequence). The trim removed 4 bases at V and 7 bases at J, leaving 6 bases unmatched.

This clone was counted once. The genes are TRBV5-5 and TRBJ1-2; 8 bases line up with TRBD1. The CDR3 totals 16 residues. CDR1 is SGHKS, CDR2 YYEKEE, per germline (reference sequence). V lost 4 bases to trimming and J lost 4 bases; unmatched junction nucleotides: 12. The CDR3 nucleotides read TGTGCCAGCAGCAAACAGACAGGGGACTTCTTCTATGGCTACACCTTC. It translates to CASSKQTGDFFYGYTF.

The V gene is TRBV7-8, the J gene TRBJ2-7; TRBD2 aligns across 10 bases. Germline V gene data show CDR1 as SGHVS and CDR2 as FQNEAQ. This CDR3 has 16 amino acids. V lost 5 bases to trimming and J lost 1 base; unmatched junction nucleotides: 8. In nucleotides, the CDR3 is TGTGCCAGCAGCAATACTCAGCGGGAGGGTTCCTACGAGCAGTACTTC. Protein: CASSNTQREGSYEQYF.

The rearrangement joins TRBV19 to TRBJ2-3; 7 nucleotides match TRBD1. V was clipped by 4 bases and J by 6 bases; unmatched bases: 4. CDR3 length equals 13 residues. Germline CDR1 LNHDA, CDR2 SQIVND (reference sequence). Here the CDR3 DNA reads TGTGCCAGTAGTACAGGGGGAAGTGATACGCAGTATTTT. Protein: CASSTGGSDTQYF.

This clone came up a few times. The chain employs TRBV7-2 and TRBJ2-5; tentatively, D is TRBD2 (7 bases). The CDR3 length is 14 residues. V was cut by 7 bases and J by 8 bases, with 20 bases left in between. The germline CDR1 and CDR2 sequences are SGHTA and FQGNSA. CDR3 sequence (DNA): TGTGCCAGCACCCTCGGGGGGCTCTCTGTAACCCAGTACTTC. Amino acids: CASTLGGLSVTQYF.

The CDR3 sequence: CSVEDHWGGTYEQYF. CDR3 in DNA: TGCAGCGTTGAAGATCATTGGGGGGGCACCTACGAGCAGTACTTC. The chain uses TRBV29-1 and TRBJ2-7; TRBD2 might be the D (7 bases). Per the germline V gene, CDR1 is SQVTM and CDR2 is ANQGSEA. The V end was cut by 0 bases, the J end by 2 bases, with 14 bases between. The CDR3 has 15 residues.